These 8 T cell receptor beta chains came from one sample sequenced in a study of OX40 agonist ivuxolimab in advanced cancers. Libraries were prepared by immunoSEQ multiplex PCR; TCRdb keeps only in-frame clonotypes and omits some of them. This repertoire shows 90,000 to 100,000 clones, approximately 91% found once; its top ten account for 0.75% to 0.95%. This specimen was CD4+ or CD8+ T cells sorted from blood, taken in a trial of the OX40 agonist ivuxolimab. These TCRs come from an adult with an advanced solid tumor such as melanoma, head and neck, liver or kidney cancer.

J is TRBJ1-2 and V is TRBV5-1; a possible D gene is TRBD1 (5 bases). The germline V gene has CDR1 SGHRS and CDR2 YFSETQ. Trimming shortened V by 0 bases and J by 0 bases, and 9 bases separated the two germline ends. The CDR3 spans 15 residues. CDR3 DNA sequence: TGCGCCAGCAGCTTGGAGGGGCCAACTAACTATGGCTACACCTTC. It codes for CASSLEGPTNYGYTF.

CDR3 loop: CASSRTGDGYTF. The CDR3 nucleotides read TGTGCCAGCAGTAGGACAGGGGATGGCTACACCTTC. This chain connects TRBV6-5 to TRBJ1-2, with 9 bases aligning to TRBD1. The length of the CDR3 is 12 residues. Germline assignment: CDR1 MNHEY and CDR2 SVGAGI. The V segment lost 5 bases and the J segment 6 bases; nucleotides outside the gene matches: 1.

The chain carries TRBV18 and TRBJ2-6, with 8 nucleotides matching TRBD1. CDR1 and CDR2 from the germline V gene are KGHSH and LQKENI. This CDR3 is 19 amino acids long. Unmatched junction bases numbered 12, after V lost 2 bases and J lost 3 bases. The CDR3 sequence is CASSPGQGAAVYGANVLTF. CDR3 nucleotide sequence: TGTGCCAGCTCACCAGGACAGGGAGCGGCCGTGTATGGGGCCAACGTCCTGACTTTC. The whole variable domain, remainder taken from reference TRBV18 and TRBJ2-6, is NAGVMQNPRHLVRRRGQEARLRCSPMKGHSHVYWYRQLPEEGLKFMVYLQKENIIDESGMPKERFSAEFPKEGPSILRIQQVVRGDSAAYFCASSPGQGAAVYGANVLTFGAGSRLTVL.

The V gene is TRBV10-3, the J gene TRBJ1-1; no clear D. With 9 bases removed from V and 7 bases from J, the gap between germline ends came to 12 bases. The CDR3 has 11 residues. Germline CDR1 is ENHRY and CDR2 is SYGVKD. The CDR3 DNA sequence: TGTGCCATTAGGCAGTCAGTTGAAGCTTTCTTT. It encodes CAIRQSVEAFF.

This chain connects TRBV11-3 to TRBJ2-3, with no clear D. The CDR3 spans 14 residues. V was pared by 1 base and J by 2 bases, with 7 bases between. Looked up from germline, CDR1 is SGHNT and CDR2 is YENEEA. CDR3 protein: CASSLGLHTDTQYF. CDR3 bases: TGTGCCAGCAGCTTAGGACTTCACACAGATACGCAGTATTTT.

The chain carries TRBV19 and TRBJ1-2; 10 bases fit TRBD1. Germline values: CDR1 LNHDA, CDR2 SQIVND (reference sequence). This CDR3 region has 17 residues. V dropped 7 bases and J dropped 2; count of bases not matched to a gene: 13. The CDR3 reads CASIPEGQGSLNYGYTF. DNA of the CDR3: TGTGCCAGTATCCCGGAGGGACAGGGGTCCTTGAACTATGGCTACACCTTC.

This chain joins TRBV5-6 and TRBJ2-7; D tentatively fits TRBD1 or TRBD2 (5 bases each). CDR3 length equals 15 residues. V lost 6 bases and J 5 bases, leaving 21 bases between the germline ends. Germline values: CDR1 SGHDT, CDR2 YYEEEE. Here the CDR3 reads CASTSRTGTGNEQYV. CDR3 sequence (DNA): TGTGCCAGCACCTCCCGGACCGGGACGGGGAACGAGCAGTACGTC.

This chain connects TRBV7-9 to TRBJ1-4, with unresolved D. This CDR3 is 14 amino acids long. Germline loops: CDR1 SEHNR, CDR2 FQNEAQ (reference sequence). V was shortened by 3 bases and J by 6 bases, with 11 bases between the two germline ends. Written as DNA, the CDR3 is TGTGCCAGCAGCTTCGAAGGGAGTCATGAAAAACTGTTTTTT. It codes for CASSFEGSHEKLFF.